The rows below give T cell receptor beta chains drawn from one sample of a study of siplizumab effects on memory and regulatory T cells. Method: immunoSEQ multiplex PCR; TCRdb's copy keeps in-frame clones and lacks some. The sample contains about 82,000 clones, roughly 89% of which appear only once. The source material was Tregs sorted from blood. The source of these receptors is a human donor in good health. Each CDR3 is given with its conserved first and last residue. The D gene is left open where the match is weak. For some rows the clone size is stated as once, few or many, or as a class when expanded; others skip it.

TRBD1 | few | TRBJ1-1 | TRBV7-6 | CASSLEQGAQGEAFF | TGTGCCAGCAGCTTAGAACAGGGGGCTCAGGGTGAAGCTTTCTTT
TRBD2 | . | TRBJ2-3 | TRBV14 | CASSQDLRSGGPKLYTQYF | TGTGCCAGCAGCCAAGATCTTCGAAGCGGGGGGCCCAAACTTTATACGCAGTATTTT
. | . | TRBJ2-6 | TRBV5-6 | CASSLLGIVPGANVLTF | TGTGCCAGCAGCTTGCTAGGGATCGTTCCTGGGGCCAACGTCCTGACTTTC
. | . | TRBJ2-3 | TRBV7-9 | CASSPRGAGTDTQYF | TGTGCCAGCAGCCCAAGGGGGGCTGGGACAGATACGCAGTATTTT
. | . | TRBJ2-5 | TRBV29-1 | CSVEVWGDWTQYF | TGCAGCGTTGAAGTTTGGGGGGATTGGACCCAGTACTTC
TRBD1 | . | TRBJ2-7 | TRBV19 | CASTPTTGSGSYEQYF | TGTGCCAGTACCCCTACGACAGGGAGCGGCTCCTACGAGCAGTACTTC
TRBD1 | . | TRBJ2-7 | TRBV23-1 | CASRLRKGQDNSYEQYF | TGCGCCAGCCGACTTCGGAAGGGACAGGACAACTCCTACGAGCAGTACTTC
. | . | TRBJ2-2 | TRBV5-1 | CASTMFTPGNTGELFF | TGCGCCAGCACCATGTTCACCCCAGGGAACACCGGGGAGCTGTTTTTT
. | . | TRBJ2-5 | TRBV7-2 | CASSRREETQYF | TGTGCCAGCAGCCGCAGGGAGGAGACCCAGTACTTC
TRBD1 | . | TRBJ1-2 | TRBV7-9 | CASSLQDRVGGYTF | TGTGCCAGCAGCTTACAGGACAGGGTCGGCGGCTACACCTTC
. | few | TRBJ2-1 | TRBV5-1 | CASSLRSTPYNEQFF | TGCGCCAGCAGCTTGAGAAGCACCCCCTACAATGAGCAGTTCTTC
. | . | TRBJ1-1 | TRBV18 | CASSPQGSTEAFF | TGTGCCAGCTCACCACAGGGGAGCACTGAAGCTTTCTTT
. | few | TRBJ1-1 | TRBV30 | CAWSSGSREAFF | TGTGCCTGGAGTTCGGGGTCGAGGGAAGCTTTCTTT
TRBD1 | . | TRBJ1-3 | TRBV19 | CASSASRGPGNTIYF | TGTGCCAGTAGTGCCTCGAGGGGGCCCGGAAACACCATATATTTT
TRBD1 | . | TRBJ1-1 | TRBV7-7 | CASSPFGTGDTEAFF | TGTGCCAGCAGCCCCTTCGGGACAGGGGACACTGAAGCTTTCTTT
. | . | TRBJ2-7 | TRBV6-5 | CASGERFSYEQYF | TGTGCCAGCGGGGAGAGGTTCTCCTACGAGCAGTACTTC
. | . | TRBJ1-2 | TRBV10-3 | CAISDSSTGHYGYTF | TGTGCCATCAGTGACTCGAGCACGGGGCACTATGGCTACACCTTC
TRBD1 | . | TRBJ1-2 | TRBV19 | CASSQGTGGYGYTF | TGTGCCAGTAGTCAGGGTACAGGGGGCTATGGCTACACCTTC
. | . | TRBJ2-7 | TRBV2 | CASSELRALWYEQYF | TGTGCCAGCAGTGAACTAAGGGCGCTTTGGTACGAGCAGTACTTC
. | . | TRBJ1-1 | TRBV18 | CASSPTGTTEAFF | TGTGCCAGCTCACCTACAGGGACCACTGAAGCTTTCTTT
. | . | TRBJ1-2 | TRBV10-3 | CAISEPVTQSNNYGYTF | TGTGCCATCAGTGAGCCCGTTACCCAGTCTAATAACTATGGCTACACCTTC